This T cell receptor beta chain was retrieved from a study of blood T cell repertoires in COVID-19. CDR1 SNHLY and CDR2 FYNNEI come from the germline V gene. V lost 4 bases and J lost 8, with 9 bases in between. The CDR3 contains 12 residues. Data came from immunoSEQ multiplex PCR; TCRdb stores just in-frame clones and leaves some out. The table has about 220,000 clones, over 70% seen once. Sequencing input: peripheral blood. The source of this sequence is a woman aged 70-85 years with acute or convalescent COVID-19. The chain joins TRBV2 to TRBJ2-1, with a tentative D call TRBD1 (6 bases). The CDR3 here is CASSGGRDEQFF. The DNA for the CDR3 is TGTGCCAGCAGTGGGGGGCGCGATGAGCAGTTCTTC.